The rows below give T cell receptor beta chains drawn from one sample of a study of HIV-infected patients and healthy controls. TCRdb processed the 5' RACE reads anew with MiXCR; each CDR3 protein has one entry. The top ten hold roughly 7.1% of the sample, which has 18,000 or so distinct CDR3 sequences, more than 7.5% seen once. The sample consisted of blood. Receptors were obtained from an adult in good health. Each CDR3 is given with its conserved first and last residue. Each record gives: J gene, D gene, V gene, clone size, CDR3 protein, CDR3 DNA. D genes are given only for firm matches. The size field is filled for only some rows; it gives once, few, many or a size class.

TRBJ2-1	NA	TRBV6-6	many	CASGLSYNEQFF	TGTGCCAGCGGACTCTCCTACAATGAGCAGTTCTTC
TRBJ2-1	TRBD2	TRBV20-1	medium-sized	CSASGTSGNNEQFF	TGCAGTGCCTCCGGGACTAGCGGGAACAATGAGCAGTTCTTC
TRBJ1-1	NA	TRBV27	medium-sized	CASSLWGSTEAFF	TGTGCCAGCAGTTTATGGGGGAGCACTGAAGCTTTCTTT
TRBJ2-3	NA	TRBV29-1	medium-sized	CSVDGHLSTDTQYF	TGCAGCGTTGACGGGCACCTTAGCACAGATACGCAGTATTTT
TRBJ2-5	TRBD2	TRBV11-2	medium-sized	CASVLAGRETQYF	TGTGCCAGCGTTCTAGCGGGTCGGGAGACCCAGTACTTC
TRBJ2-6	NA	TRBV28	medium-sized	CASSEAGSGANVLTF	TGTGCCAGCAGTGAAGCTGGCTCTGGGGCCAACGTCCTGACTTTC
TRBJ2-4	TRBD2	TRBV7-8	many	CASSLARERLAKNIQYF	TGTGCCAGCAGCTTAGCGCGGGAGAGACTAGCCAAAAACATTCAGTACTTC
TRBJ2-3	NA	TRBV28	many	CASSLSGVLTQYF	TGTGCCAGCAGTTTATCGGGAGTGCTTACGCAGTATTTT
TRBJ2-2	NA	TRBV2	few	CASSEGRFGTFEGTGELFF	TGTGCCAGCAGTGAAGGAAGGTTCGGGACCTTTGAGGGCACCGGGGAGCTGTTTTTT
TRBJ2-3	NA	TRBV7-2	many	CASSPMGVKDTDTQYF	TGTGCCAGCAGCCCAATGGGGGTGAAGGATACAGATACGCAGTATTTT
TRBJ2-7	TRBD1	TRBV20-1	many	CSALGQAYEQYF	TGCAGTGCTCTTGGACAGGCCTACGAGCAGTACTTC
TRBJ1-1	NA	TRBV27	NA	CASSPGQLNTEAFF	TGTGCCAGCAGTCCAGGACAGTTGAACACTGAAGCTTTCTTT
TRBJ2-7	NA	TRBV6-1	medium-sized	CASSEPGEGYEQYF	TGTGCCAGCAGTGAACCGGGAGAGGGGTACGAGCAGTACTTC
TRBJ2-1	NA	TRBV7-9	NA	CASSANNEQFF	TGTGCCAGCAGCGCCAATAATGAGCAGTTCTTC
TRBJ1-2	NA	TRBV27	few	CASSHDSNYGYTF	TGTGCCAGCAGCCACGACAGTAACTATGGCTACACCTTC
TRBJ2-1	NA	TRBV24-1	many	CATSDARIQSGYNEQFF	TGTGCCACCAGTGATGCTCGTATACAATCGGGATACAATGAGCAGTTCTTC
TRBJ2-5	TRBD1	TRBV27	few	CASSRRGQETQYF	TGTGCCAGCAGTCGCAGGGGGCAAGAGACCCAGTACTTC
TRBJ2-2	NA	TRBV6-1	many	CASRPVFTDKNTGELFF	TGTGCCAGTAGACCTGTTTTTACGGACAAGAACACCGGGGAGCTGTTTTTT
TRBJ2-3	NA	TRBV6-6	NA	CASLRDTLTDTQYF	TGTGCCAGCCTACGGGACACTCTCACAGATACGCAGTATTTT
TRBJ2-7	NA	TRBV7-8	medium-sized	CASSPRGSYEQYF	TGTGCCAGCAGCCCGAGGGGTTCCTACGAGCAGTACTTC
TRBJ1-1	NA	TRBV6-1	NA	CASSEASPNTEAFF	TGTGCCAGCAGTGAAGCGAGTCCTAACACTGAAGCTTTCTTT
TRBJ2-7	TRBD1	TRBV12-3/TRBV12-4	medium-sized	CASSLQQGSYEQYF	TGTGCCAGCAGTTTACAACAGGGGTCCTACGAGCAGTACTTC
TRBJ2-2	NA	TRBV4-1	NA	CASSQATGVQAGELFF	TGCGCCAGCAGCCAAGCGACGGGGGTGCAGGCCGGGGAGCTGTTTTTT
TRBJ2-2	TRBD1	TRBV7-9	many	CASSLTGLDTGELFF	TGTGCCAGCAGCTTGACAGGGCTGGACACCGGGGAGCTGTTTTTT
TRBJ2-5	TRBD2	TRBV3-1	medium-sized	CASSPSLAGEETQYF	TGTGCCAGCAGCCCTTCACTAGCGGGAGAAGAGACCCAGTACTTC
TRBJ2-3	NA	TRBV3-1	NA	CASSQGVSRGTDTQYF	TGTGCCAGCAGCCAAGGAGTTTCCAGGGGCACAGATACGCAGTATTTT
TRBJ2-2	TRBD2	TRBV25-1	NA	CASRVSGRYAGELFF	TGTGCCAGCAGGGTTAGCGGGAGGTACGCCGGTGAGCTGTTTTTT
TRBJ1-1	NA	TRBV28	medium-sized	CASTSPAWTVNTEAFF	TGTGCCAGCACTTCACCCGCGTGGACGGTGAACACTGAAGCTTTCTTT
TRBJ2-7	TRBD2	TRBV7-8	many	CASSLMRGSDEQYF	TGTGCCAGCAGCTTAATGCGGGGGAGTGACGAGCAGTACTTC
TRBJ1-1	TRBD1	TRBV11-2	many	CASSLSQGGTEAFF	TGTGCCAGCAGCTTAAGCCAGGGGGGGACTGAAGCTTTCTTT